These 32 T cell receptor beta chains were all obtained from the same sample, sequenced in a study of OX40 agonist ivuxolimab in advanced cancers. The data were produced by immunoSEQ multiplex PCR, yet TCRdb's version contains in-frame clones alone and is incomplete. Here the sample spans roughly 70,000 clones, 80% to 90% being singletons. The input for sequencing was CD4+ or CD8+ T cells sorted from blood, taken in a trial of the OX40 agonist ivuxolimab. The receptors were gathered from an adult with an advanced solid tumor such as melanoma, head and neck, liver or kidney cancer.

The gene calls are TRBV27 and TRBJ2-7; D is ambiguous. V lost 0 bases and J 5 bases, leaving 29 bases between the germline ends. The CDR3 totals 20 residues. Germline V gives CDR1 MNHEY, CDR2 SMNVEV (reference sequence). CDR3 loop: CASSLSPRVGDVMWGNEQYF. CDR3 DNA sequence: TGTGCCAGCAGTTTATCTCCCCGGGTTGGGGATGTAATGTGGGGTAACGAGCAGTACTTC.

V and J are TRBV27 and TRBJ1-6; tentative D call: TRBD1 (6 bases). CDR3 size: 16 residues. V lost 0 bases, J lost 6 bases, and 12 bases lay in between. Germline values: CDR1 MNHEY, CDR2 SMNVEV (reference sequence). The CDR3 DNA reads as TGTGCCAGCAGTTTATCCCAGGTGGGGGCTAATTCACCCCTCCACTTT. Residues: CASSLSQVGANSPLHF.

This clone was recorded once. V and J are TRBV2 and TRBJ1-2; D is perhaps TRBD1 (5 bases). Per germline, CDR1 SNHLY and CDR2 FYNNEI. The V gene lost 3 bases and the J gene lost 5 bases, with 13 bases spanning the gap. The CDR3 is made up of 14 amino acids. The CDR3 spells CASSEDSGTYGYTF. The CDR3 DNA sequence: TGTGCCAGCAGTGAGGATTCAGGGACGTATGGCTACACCTTC.

The chain carries TRBV11-2 and TRBJ1-1, with unresolved D. V lost 1 base and J 1 base, leaving 7 bases between the germline ends. There are 14 residues in the CDR3. Germline V lookup: CDR1 SGHAT, CDR2 FQNNGV. The CDR3 sequence: CASSLGARNTEAFF. The CDR3 DNA reads as TGTGCCAGCAGCTTAGGCGCGAGGAACACTGAAGCTTTCTTT.

The V call is TRBV11-1, the J call TRBJ2-3; D is undetermined. V dropped 5 bases and J dropped 6 bases, with 6 bases sitting between them. The CDR3 is 11 residues long. Germline CDR1 is SGHAT and CDR2 is FQDESV (reference sequence). CDR3 loop: CASSASDTQYF. The CDR3 DNA is TGTGCCAGCAGCGCCAGCGATACGCAGTATTTT.

J is TRBJ1-2 and V is TRBV10-2; D gene unclear. Germline CDR1 and CDR2: WSHSY and SAAADI. The CDR3 is made up of 16 amino acids. V lost 8 bases and J 0 bases, leaving 19 bases between the germline ends. The CDR3, as DNA: TGCGCCAGCCGCAGAGACCTAAGACTACCTAACTATGGCTACACCTTC. Translated, it gives CASRRDLRLPNYGYTF.

V and J are TRBV18 and TRBJ2-5; no clear D gene. Trimming cost V 3 bases and J 7 bases, with 12 bases left between them. The CDR3 has 13 residues. Germline V gives CDR1 KGHSH, CDR2 LQKENI. The CDR3 DNA follows: TGTGCCAGCTCACCTGACAAACTCGGGACCCAGTACTTC. Its protein is CASSPDKLGTQYF.

J is TRBJ2-7 and V is TRBV6-1; 7 bases match TRBD1. Trimming cost V 4 bases and J 6 bases; bases outside gene matches: 9. From germline, CDR1 is MNHNS and CDR2 SASEGT. The CDR3 contains 14 residues. DNA of the CDR3: TGTGCCAGCAGTGCTGGCGACAGGGTACGCGAGCAGTACTTC. Translating gives CASSAGDRVREQYF.

V usage is TRBV25-1 and J usage is TRBJ2-7, with D possibly matching TRBD1 (7 bases). V was cut by 2 bases and J by 5 bases, with 13 bases left in between. This CDR3 is 14 amino acids long. In germline, CDR1 is MGHDK, CDR2 SYGVNS. The CDR3 DNA follows: TGTGCCAGCAGTGAACAGGCCAGGGGGGACGAGCAGTACTTC. As protein: CASSEQARGDEQYF.

To note about this clone: An end of the junction does not agree with germline; a read error may underlie this. The rearrangement uses TRBV30 and TRBJ2-6; weak D call: TRBD1 (6 bases). Germline values: CDR1 GTSNPN, CDR2 SVGIG (reference sequence). The length of the CDR3 is 15 residues. CDR3 DNA: TGTGCCTGGAGTCGACAGGTCTCTGGGGCCAACGTCCCGACTTTC. Protein sequence: CAWSRQVSGANVPTF.

The CDR3 DNA reads TGTGCCAGCAGCTTGGGCACAGGGGTTTCCTATAATTCACCCCTCCACTTT. This codes for CASSLGTGVSYNSPLHF. This chain joins TRBV5-4 and TRBJ1-6; 7 bases line up with TRBD1. Germline V CDR1 and CDR2: SGHNT, YYREEE (reference sequence). V dropped 0 bases and J dropped 1; count of bases not matched to a gene: 4. The CDR3 has 17 residues.

This clone was observed a single time. The rearrangement joins TRBV5-6 to TRBJ1-1, with 7 bases fitting TRBD1. The CDR3 sequence is 16 residues long. V gave up 1 base and J gave up 5 bases; unmatched junction bases: 11. The germline CDR1 and CDR2 sequences are SGHDT and YYEEEE. CDR3 sequence reads: CASSLRFWQGGTEAFF. DNA for the CDR3: TGTGCCAGCAGCTTGAGGTTTTGGCAGGGGGGGACTGAAGCTTTCTTT.

This chain uses TRBV5-1 with TRBJ2-7; TRBD1 matches at 7 bases. Trimming cost V 5 bases and J 4 bases; bases outside gene matches: 9. Germline assignment: CDR1 SGHRS and CDR2 YFSETQ. The CDR3 has 14 residues. DNA for the CDR3: TGCGCCAGCAGTCAGACAGGGCTGATATACGAGCAGTACTTC. Protein: CASSQTGLIYEQYF.

The V call is TRBV2, the J call TRBJ2-1; 12 positions agree with TRBD2. Losses at the gene ends were 6 bases for V and 10 bases for J; bases not matched to a gene: 10. This CDR3 comprises 15 residues. Germline V lookup: CDR1 SNHLY, CDR2 FYNNEI. Here the CDR3 DNA reads TGTGCCAGCAGGGAACTAGCGGGGGGTCAGGGGGAGCAGTTCTTC. This gives the protein CASRELAGGQGEQFF.

The rearrangement uses TRBV7-2 and TRBJ1-2, with D uncertain. The CDR3 consists of 12 residues. Germline CDR1 reads SGHTA; CDR2 reads FQGNSA. Deletions cut 0 bases from V and 4 bases from J, with 3 bases between. In DNA form, the CDR3 reads TGTGCCAGCAGCTTAGCGGGCTATGGCTACACCTTC. Protein: CASSLAGYGYTF.

This chain uses TRBV5-6 with TRBJ2-5, with D possibly matching TRBD2 (6 bases). In germline, CDR1 is SGHDT, CDR2 YYEEEE. This CDR3 is built from 17 residues. The V end was cut by 0 bases, the J end by 2 bases, with 17 bases between. The CDR3 coding sequence is TGTGCCAGCAGCTTGGTGGGATCCGGGACTGGGCAAGAGACCCAGTACTTC. Residues: CASSLVGSGTGQETQYF.

This clone was counted once. No conserved phenylalanine or tryptophan is present at the end of the CDR3, so a read error is the likely explanation. The rearrangement uses TRBV14 and TRBJ2-7; tentatively, D is TRBD1 (6 bases). V was trimmed by 2 bases and J by 5 bases, leaving 10 bases between them. Germline CDR1 SGHDN, CDR2 FVKESK. The CDR3 runs 13 residues. CDR3 sequence (DNA): TGTGCCAGCAGCCAAAACAGGGATCACGAGCAGTACCTC. Protein sequence: CASSQNRDHEQYL.

This clone was detected a few times. This chain links TRBV30 with TRBJ1-1; D gene ambiguous. Germline loops: CDR1 GTSNPN, CDR2 SVGIG (reference sequence). Trimming removed 8 bases from V and 1 base from J, with 11 bases in between. The CDR3 totals 12 residues. As DNA, the CDR3 is TGTGCCGCCCTGGGAACGAACACTGAAGCTTTCTTT. As protein: CAALGTNTEAFF. Supplemented by reference TRBV30 and TRBJ1-1, the full variable domain reads SQTIHQWPATLVQPVGSPLSLECTVEGTSNPNLYWYRQAAGRGLQLLFYSVGIGQISSEVPQNLSASRPQDRQFILSSKKLLLSDSGFYLCAALGTNTEAFFGQGTRLTVV.

CDR3 residues: CASSSAHEQYF. DNA for the CDR3: TGTGCCAGCAGCTCCGCCCACGAGCAGTACTTC. The chain joins TRBV7-9 to TRBJ2-7; D gene unclear. Germline values: CDR1 SEHNR, CDR2 FQNEAQ (reference sequence). V was trimmed by 4 bases and J by 5 bases, leaving 6 bases between them. This CDR3 contains 11 residues. The full variable domain, rest sourced from reference TRBV7-9 and TRBJ2-7, is DTGVSQNPRHKITKRGQNVTFRCDPISEHNRLYWYRQTLGQGPEFLTYFQNEAQLEKSRLLSDRFSAERPKGSFSTLEIQRTEQGDSAMYLCASSSAHEQYFGPGTRLTVT.

V and J are TRBV5-1 and TRBJ2-7; TRBD1 is a possible D gene (5 bases). Germline CDR1 SGHRS, CDR2 YFSETQ. V was cut by 4 bases and J by 4 bases, with 18 bases left in between. The CDR3 has 15 amino acids. The CDR3 here is CASSEQGKGIYEQYF. The CDR3, as DNA: TGCGCCAGCAGCGAGCAGGGAAAGGGAATATACGAGCAGTACTTC.

This chain links TRBV11-2 with TRBJ1-6, with D uncertain. CDR3 size: 15 residues. CDR1 is SGHAT, CDR2 FQNNGV, per germline. V gave up 0 bases and J gave up 10 bases, with 13 bases separating them. CDR3 in amino acids: CASSLDGLAGSPLHF. In DNA form, the CDR3 reads TGTGCCAGCAGCTTAGACGGTCTGGCCGGGTCACCCCTCCACTTT.

The V gene is TRBV6-1, the J gene TRBJ1-1; 8 bases are a match to TRBD1. J gave up 5 bases and V 7 bases, and 6 bases lay outside the gene matches. Germline V CDR1 and CDR2: MNHNS, SASEGT. The length of the CDR3 is 13 residues. CDR3 sequence reads: CASMRTGKTEAFF. DNA of the CDR3: TGTGCCAGCATGAGGACAGGGAAGACTGAAGCTTTCTTT.

This chain uses TRBV2 with TRBJ1-5; D possibly corresponds to TRBD1 (5 bases). Per germline, CDR1 SNHLY and CDR2 FYNNEI. This CDR3 has 13 amino acids. The germline V and J ends were trimmed by 4 bases and 4 bases, with 8 bases remaining between them. CDR3 residues: CASSVDSNQPQHF. CDR3 nucleotide sequence: TGTGCCAGCAGTGTAGACAGTAATCAGCCCCAGCATTTT.

This clone is medium-sized. The genes are TRBV30 and TRBJ1-1, with 7 bases identical to TRBD1. V lost 4 bases, J lost 2 bases, and 4 bases stayed unmatched. The CDR3 extends over 13 amino acids. Germline loops: CDR1 GTSNPN, CDR2 SVGIG (reference sequence). CDR3 sequence reads: CAWNNRGNTEAFF. CDR3 sequence (DNA): TGTGCCTGGAATAACAGGGGTAACACTGAAGCTTTCTTT.

J is TRBJ1-1 and V is TRBV10-2; possibly TRBD1 for D (5 bases). The CDR3 totals 14 residues. Germline V gene data show CDR1 as WSHSY and CDR2 as SAAADI. Trimming stripped 6 bases from V and 1 base from J, with 12 bases between. CDR3 nucleotides: TGCGCCAGCAGATCGGGGACGGCGAACACTGAAGCTTTCTTT. Its translation: CASRSGTANTEAFF.

This chain uses TRBV5-5 with TRBJ2-7; D uncertain. Trimming stripped 1 base from V and 3 bases from J, with 11 bases between. The CDR3 covers 14 residues. Per germline, CDR1 SGHKS and CDR2 YYEKEE (reference sequence). The CDR3 here is CASSLPPPGYEQYF. The CDR3 region has the DNA TGTGCCAGCAGCTTGCCACCACCGGGCTACGAGCAGTACTTC.

The chain carries TRBV7-9 and TRBJ1-6, with D maybe TRBD1 (6 bases). Between the trimmed V and J ends, which lost 4 bases and 6 bases, there was a span of 16 bases. CDR3 length: 16 amino acids. The germline V gene has CDR1 SEHNR and CDR2 FQNEAQ (reference sequence). CDR3 region: CASSSRYREVNSPLHF. The CDR3 coding sequence is TGTGCCAGCAGCTCCCGATACAGGGAAGTTAATTCACCCCTCCACTTT.

The chain joins TRBV6-5 to TRBJ2-5; D could derive from TRBD1 or TRBD2 (5 bases each). With 0 bases removed from V and 3 bases from J, the gap between germline ends came to 14 bases. CDR1 MNHEY and CDR2 SVGAGI come from the germline V gene. The CDR3 contains 16 residues. The CDR3 loop is CASSYSFRGPEETQYF. The CDR3 coding sequence is TGTGCCAGCAGTTACTCTTTCCGGGGACCGGAAGAGACCCAGTACTTC.

Regarding this clone: A junction boundary mismatches the germline segment, possibly from a read error. The genes are TRBV5-8 and TRBJ2-7, with 7 positions matching TRBD1. Germline V CDR1 and CDR2: SGHTS, YDEGEE. This CDR3 is 15 amino acids long. The CDR3 region has the DNA TGTGCCAGCACCTTGGGACAGCTGACCTCCTACGAGCAGTACTTC. Protein product: CASTLGQLTSYEQYF.

The rearrangement links TRBV5-1 to TRBJ2-7, with D possibly TRBD2 on 5 matching bases. V gave up 2 bases and J gave up 3 bases, with 9 bases separating them. The CDR3 length is 13 residues. Germline CDR1 is SGHRS and CDR2 is YFSETQ. CDR3 DNA sequence: TGCGCCAGCAGCTTTGAGGGTAGCTACGAGCAGTACTTC. Its protein is CASSFEGSYEQYF.

The chain recombines TRBV5-1 with TRBJ2-4; TRBD2 matches at 14 bases. J was trimmed by 0 bases and V by 2 bases; bases with no gene match: 4. This CDR3 has 18 residues. The germline V gene encodes CDR1 SGHRS and CDR2 YFSETQ. The CDR3 loop is CASSFMTSGGVAKNIQYF. The CDR3 nucleotides read TGCGCCAGCAGCTTTATGACTAGCGGGGGGGTAGCCAAAAACATTCAGTACTTC.

This rearrangement joins TRBV2 to TRBJ2-2; no firm D call. Trimming took 6 bases from V and 6 from J, leaving 14 bases between them. The CDR3 sequence is 14 residues long. CDR1 and CDR2 from the germline V gene are SNHLY and FYNNEI. DNA for the CDR3: TGTGCCAGCAGCCCAGAGCTTGGCGCCGGGGAGCTGTTTTTT. Translation: CASSPELGAGELFF.